This T cell receptor beta chain was sequenced in a study of blood T cell repertoires in COVID-19. CDR3 length equals 14 residues. Trimming pared 3 bases from V and 2 bases from J, leaving 8 bases between. Per germline, CDR1 SEHNR and CDR2 FQNEAQ (reference sequence). Recovered Cohort 3 donors showed two negative PCRs, clearance, or symptom resolution. Per the original methods: Amplification from reference gene primers served as the basis for estimated nucleated cell counts. Libraries were prepared by immunoSEQ multiplex PCR; TCRdb keeps only in-frame clonotypes and omits some of them. Clonal size and the V and J genes are those of that table, whereas D and trimming came from the DNA. The sample carries fewer than 350,000 clones, around nine tenths recorded once.

The clonotype comes from a woman between 40 and 55 years old who had recovered from COVID-19. Sequencing was carried out using PBMCs or T cells enriched from blood (not recorded which). The chain couples TRBV7-9 to TRBJ1-3, with D maybe TRBD1 (5 bases). The chain's CDR3 is CASSFRDPGNTIYF. DNA of the CDR3: TGTGCCAGCAGCTTCAGGGATCCTGGAAACACCATATATTTT.